The following is a T cell receptor (beta chain) sequence with its context. This clone was picked up a small number of times. No cognate antigen has been identified for it. The sample holds no much larger clone one base away, and base qualities are not on file. This sample stems from a study of memory CD4+ T cells and cytomegalovirus serostatus (dated 2019 in TCRdb). Notes on the research overall: The cohort included around 35 healthy adults from Belgium, of whom 9 were CMV seropositive and approximately 25 were CMV seronegative. The study sequenced CD4+ memory TCRbeta repertoires of a Belgian cohort with known cytomegalovirus serostatus to replicate a published TCR-based CMV serostatus classifier. General conclusions and limits of the study: Among the 150 to 200 previously reported CMV-associated TCRbeta sequences, some 67 showed up in the CD4+ memory repertoires, with each one found in between one and five individuals. Unlike the original study, which covered naive and memory CD4+ and CD8+ populations, the Belgian study sequenced only CD4+CD45RO+ memory cells. The results were interpreted as suggesting that the CMV-associated TCR signature is largely present in the CD4+ memory repertoire. A median bootstrapped AUC of about 0.95 with a 95% CI of 0.76-1.00 was achieved on the Belgian cohort by the original-framework classifier. CMV serostatus prediction reached a median bootstrapped AUC of about 0.95 with the original framework and around 0.91 with a US-trained random forest.

The CDR3 holds 14 amino acids from the cysteine to the phenylalanine. Just CDR3 DNA is preserved here, 42 bases in frame from base 1. The CDR1 and CDR2 encoded by the germline V gene (reference sequence) are LNHNV and YYDKDF. The junction carries 15 bases between V and J, which are trimmed by 4 bases and 6 bases respectively. Genomic DNA was extracted from sorted cells with the Quick-DNA Microprep Kit. Amplification of TCRbeta DNA was done with the immunoSEQ hsTCRbeta kit, following the protocol from the manufacturer. TCRbeta libraries were sequenced on an Illumina MiSeq instrument. In the paper's pipeline: Removing out-of-frame sequences left approximately 2,400,000 distinct TCRbeta sequences, an average of roughly 68,000 per individual. Each individual was scored using the number of about 180 previously reported CMV-associated TCRbeta sequences that the individual carried and the total number of productive distinct TCRbeta sequences. A beta-binomial model was reimplemented in Python, and scikit-learn random forests with default parameters were trained on US cohort data. Classifier performance on the Belgian cohort was reported as the median AUC with percentile confidence intervals calculated over 10,000 bootstrap iterations. The clones in this table, taken by TCRdb from immuneACCESS, are in-frame only. Not every clone is retained; where verified, under half of the shortfall comes from an unresolved V gene, and the cause of the rest is unknown. V and J calls and clone size are as listed in that table; D and trimming were resolved from the DNA. This sample holds approximately 44,000 clones; over 60% were observed only once. The top ten clonotypes cover 1.9% of the sample.

A FACSAria II was used to sort memory CD4+ T cells, defined as single viable CD3+CD4+CD8-CD45RO+ cells. CMV serostatus was determined with a Roche Elecsys assay detecting serum IgG against CMV pp150, pp28, p38 and p52. Once the samples were thawed, total CD4+ T cells were enriched through positive selection using CD4 magnetic microbeads. The samples came from a different study that was designed specifically to examine the CD4+ T cell memory repertoire. Peripheral blood mononuclear cells were isolated and cryopreserved following standard operating procedures; serum was stored at -80 °C. The staining relied on CD3-PerCP (BW264/56), CD4-APC (RPA-T4), CD45RO-PE (UCHT1) and CD8-Pacific Orange (3B5) antibodies, and Sytox blue was used to exclude non-viable cells.

The rearranged chain carries TRBV15 and TRBJ1-1; TRBD1 might be the D gene, on 5 matching bases. The specimen was memory CD4+ T cells from blood. This clonotype was sampled from an adult in good health and CMV-seronegative. The sequenced DNA: TGTGCCACCAGCAAGGGGAGGGGAGGGTCTGAAGCTTTCTTT. This is translated as CATSKGRGGSEAFF.